Sequencing of this T cell receptor (beta chain) was carried out in a study of blood T cell repertoires in COVID-19. Study-level information: Donors in the United States, Italy and Spain gave samples during acute or convalescent COVID-19. PBMCs, B-cell-depleted T cells, or T cells were the source of the cDNA or gDNA that made up the material.

V was clipped by 6 bases and J by 9 bases; unmatched bases: 7. The CDR3 totals 14 residues. Per the germline V gene, CDR1 is MNHEY and CDR2 is SVGAGI. Clones were sequenced by immunoSEQ multiplex PCR, and TCRdb holds only the in-frame ones, with some missing. Of 250,000 to 350,000 clones listed, over 75% were seen once; the top ten hold approximately 8%. The sequence came from a woman aged 45 to 65 who had recovered from COVID-19. The chain has TRBV6-5 and TRBJ2-1, with 11 positions matching TRBD1. The sequenced sample was peripheral blood. In DNA, the CDR3 is TGTGCCAGCAGGGGGACAGGGGGTATTGGTGAGCAGTTCTTC. This encodes CASRGTGGIGEQFF.